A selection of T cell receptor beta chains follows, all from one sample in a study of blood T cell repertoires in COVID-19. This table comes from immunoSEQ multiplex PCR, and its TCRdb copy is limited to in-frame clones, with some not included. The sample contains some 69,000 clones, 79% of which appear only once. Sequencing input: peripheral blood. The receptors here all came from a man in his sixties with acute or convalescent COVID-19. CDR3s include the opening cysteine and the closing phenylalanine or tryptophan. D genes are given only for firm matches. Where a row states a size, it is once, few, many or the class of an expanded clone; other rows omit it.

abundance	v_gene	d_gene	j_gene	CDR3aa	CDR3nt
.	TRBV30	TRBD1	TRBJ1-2	CAWSLVTGGKGGYTF	TGTGCCTGGAGTTTGGTTACAGGGGGCAAGGGTGGCTACACCTTC
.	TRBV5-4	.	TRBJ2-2	CAGGSDGLRTGELFF	TGTGCCGGAGGATCCGACGGCCTGAGGACCGGGGAGCTGTTTTTT
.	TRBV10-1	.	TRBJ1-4	CASSVPQVWRKLFF	TGCGCCAGCAGTGTCCCACAGGTATGGAGAAAACTGTTTTTT
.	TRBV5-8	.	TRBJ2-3	CASSPEGPTDTQYF	TGTGCCAGCAGCCCGGAGGGCCCCACAGATACGCAGTATTTT
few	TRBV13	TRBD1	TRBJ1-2	CASSPGTGLGGYGYTF	TGTGCCAGCAGCCCTGGGACAGGGCTAGGAGGCTATGGCTACACCTTC
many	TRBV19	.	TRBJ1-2	CASMYGLYGYTF	TGTGCCAGTATGTATGGACTTTATGGCTACACCTTC
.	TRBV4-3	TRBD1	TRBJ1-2	CASSQDRDRGDYGYTF	TGCGCCAGCAGCCAAGATCGGGACAGGGGCGACTATGGCTACACCTTC
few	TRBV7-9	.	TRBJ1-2	CASSPGQGHNYGYTF	TGTGCCAGCAGCCCCGGGCAGGGGCATAACTATGGCTACACCTTC
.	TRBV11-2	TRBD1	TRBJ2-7	CASSPLRTGYEQYF	TGTGCCAGCAGCCCTCTCCGGACAGGCTACGAGCAGTACTTC
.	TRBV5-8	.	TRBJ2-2	CASSLWQGLNTGELFF	TGTGCCAGCAGCTTATGGCAGGGACTTAACACCGGGGAGCTGTTTTTT
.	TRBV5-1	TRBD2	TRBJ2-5	CASSLGLAGGRETQYF	TGCGCCAGCAGCTTGGGACTCGCGGGGGGGCGGGAGACCCAGTACTTC
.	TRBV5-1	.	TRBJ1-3	CASSPTVSGNTIYF	TGCGCCAGCAGCCCGACAGTCTCTGGAAACACCATATATTTT
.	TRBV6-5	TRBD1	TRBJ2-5	CASSYSYRGLGETQYF	TGTGCCAGCAGTTACTCGTACAGGGGGCTAGGGGAGACCCAGTACTTC
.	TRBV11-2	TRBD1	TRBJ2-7	CASSLRQGSYEQYF	TGTGCCAGCAGCTTGCGACAGGGGAGCTACGAGCAGTACTTC
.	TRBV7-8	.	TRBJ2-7	CASSIQYEQYF	TGTGCCAGCAGCATACAGTACGAGCAGTACTTC
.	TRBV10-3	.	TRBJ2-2	CAISEGTGERNTGELFF	TGTGCCATCAGTGAGGGAACGGGGGAACGTAACACCGGGGAGCTGTTTTTT
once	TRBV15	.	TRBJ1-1	CATSHKTGKAFF	TGTGCCACCAGTCATAAGACAGGCAAAGCTTTCTTT
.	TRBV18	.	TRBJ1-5	CASSQQVTGNQPQHF	TGTGCCAGCTCACAACAGGTCACAGGTAATCAGCCCCAGCATTTT
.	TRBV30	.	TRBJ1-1	CAWSRGTEAFF	TGTGCCTGGAGTAGGGGCACTGAAGCTTTCTTT
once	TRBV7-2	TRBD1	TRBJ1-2	CASSLGQSYGYTF	TGTGCCAGCAGCTTGGGACAGAGCTATGGCTACACCTTC
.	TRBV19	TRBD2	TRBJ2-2	CASRPSGANTGELFF	TGTGCCAGTAGGCCTAGCGGGGCGAACACCGGGGAGCTGTTTTTT
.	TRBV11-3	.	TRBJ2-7	CASSLGGQYEQYF	TGTGCCAGCAGCTTAGGAGGGCAGTACGAGCAGTACTTC
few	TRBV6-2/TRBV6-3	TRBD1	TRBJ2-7	CASSYPQGTLTYEQYF	TGTGCCAGCAGTTACCCACAGGGGACCCTGACCTACGAGCAGTACTTC
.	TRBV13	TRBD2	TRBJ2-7	CASSSSGGANSEQYF	TGTGCCAGCAGCTCTAGCGGGGGGGCCAACAGCGAGCAGTACTTC
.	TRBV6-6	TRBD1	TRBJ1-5	CASSNRGDQPQHF	TGTGCCAGCAGTAACAGGGGGGATCAGCCCCAGCATTTT
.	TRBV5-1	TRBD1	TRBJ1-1	CASTGQGANTEAFF	TGCGCCAGCACCGGACAGGGGGCTAACACTGAAGCTTTCTTT
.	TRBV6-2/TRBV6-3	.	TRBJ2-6	CASSPLGAISSGANVLTF	TGTGCCAGCAGCCCTCTGGGGGCTATCAGCTCTGGGGCCAACGTCCTGACTTTC
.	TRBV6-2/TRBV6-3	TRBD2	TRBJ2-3	CASSYDGKMGLAGLTDTQYF	TGTGCCAGCAGTTACGATGGAAAAATGGGACTAGCGGGGCTCACAGATACGCAGTATTTT
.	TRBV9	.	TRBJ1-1	CASSPRGGGRTEAFF	TGTGCCAGCAGCCCCCGGGGAGGGGGGCGAACTGAAGCTTTCTTT
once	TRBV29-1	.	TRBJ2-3	CSVDGASSTDTQYF	TGCAGCGTTGATGGAGCATCTAGCACAGATACGCAGTATTTT
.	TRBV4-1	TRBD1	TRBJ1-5	CASRTDPTGNSNQPQHF	TGCGCCAGCAGGACGGACCCGACAGGGAATAGCAATCAGCCCCAGCATTTT
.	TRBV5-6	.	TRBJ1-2	CASSLGLGQGYGYTF	TGTGCCAGCAGCTTGGGTTTGGGGCAGGGTTATGGCTACACCTTC
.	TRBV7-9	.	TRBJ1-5	CASSENQGNGPQHF	TGTGCCAGCAGCGAAAACCAGGGAAATGGGCCCCAGCATTTT
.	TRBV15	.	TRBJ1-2	CAIARGNNYGYTF	TGTGCCATAGCACGGGGGAATAACTATGGCTACACCTTC
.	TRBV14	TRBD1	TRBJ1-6	CASSSQGARNSPLHF	TGTGCCAGCAGTTCACAGGGGGCAAGAAATTCACCCCTCCACTTT
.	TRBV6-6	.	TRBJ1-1	CASSPSGKTEAFF	TGTGCCAGCAGCCCTTCCGGGAAGACTGAAGCTTTCTTT
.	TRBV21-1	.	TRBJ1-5	CASSKDEVEGPQHF	TGTGCCAGCAGCAAAGACGAGGTAGAGGGGCCCCAGCATTTT
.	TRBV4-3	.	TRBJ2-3	CASSRDFISSTDTQYF	TGCGCCAGCAGCCGAGACTTTATCTCTAGCACAGATACGCAGTATTTT
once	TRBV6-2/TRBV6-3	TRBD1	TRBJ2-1	CASSGQGTGVNEQFF	TGTGCCAGCAGTGGCCAGGGGACAGGGGTCAATGAGCAGTTCTTC
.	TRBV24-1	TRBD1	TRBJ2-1	CATSTRQGARNEQFF	TGTGCCACCTCGACTCGACAGGGGGCACGAAATGAGCAGTTCTTC
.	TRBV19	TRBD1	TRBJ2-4	CASSKDRGGRGVRLAKNIQYF	TGTGCCAGTAGTAAGGACAGGGGAGGACGGGGAGTAAGGCTAGCCAAAAACATTCAGTACTTC
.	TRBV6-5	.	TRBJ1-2	CASSYSSGNYGYTF	TGTGCCAGCAGTTACTCGAGCGGGAACTATGGCTACACCTTC
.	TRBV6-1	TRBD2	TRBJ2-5	CASSGSSGGYQETQYF	TGTGCCAGCAGTGGAAGTAGCGGGGGGTACCAAGAGACCCAGTACTTC
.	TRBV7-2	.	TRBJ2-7	CASSLDSSPNREQYF	TGTGCCAGCAGCTTAGATAGTAGCCCAAACCGCGAGCAGTACTTC
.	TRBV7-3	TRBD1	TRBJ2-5	CASSSHRGSETQYF	TGTGCCAGCAGCTCCCACAGGGGCAGCGAGACCCAGTACTTC
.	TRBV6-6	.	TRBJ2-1	CASSYSSGNEQFF	TGTGCCAGCAGTTACTCGTCGGGCAATGAGCAGTTCTTC
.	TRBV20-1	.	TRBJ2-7	CSASLVKEQYF	TGCAGTGCTAGTTTAGTTAAGGAGCAGTACTTC
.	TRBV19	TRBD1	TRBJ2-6	CASSTGGSGANVLTF	TGTGCCAGTAGCACAGGGGGCTCTGGGGCCAACGTCCTGACTTTC
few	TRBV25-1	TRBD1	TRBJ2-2	CASSEFWTGEGGELFF	TGTGCCAGCAGTGAATTTTGGACAGGGGAGGGCGGGGAGCTGTTTTTT
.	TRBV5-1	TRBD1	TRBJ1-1	CASSRTGAGTEAFF	TGCGCCAGCAGCCGAACAGGGGCCGGCACTGAAGCTTTCTTT
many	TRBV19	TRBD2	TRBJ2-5	CASSPQGSGGSQTQYF	TGTGCCAGTAGTCCCCAGGGTAGCGGGGGCTCTCAGACCCAGTACTTC